Following are 23 T cell receptor beta chains from one sample sequenced in a study of T cell responses to AZD1222 COVID-19 vaccine. Clones were sequenced by immunoSEQ multiplex PCR, and TCRdb holds only the in-frame ones, with some missing. The sample includes about 120,000 clones, 70% to 90% of them seen just once. Sequences were derived from peripheral blood, sampled on day 0 of AZD1222 vaccination. Receptor source: an adult in good health.

The J gene is TRBJ1-4, the V gene TRBV28; 8 bases map to TRBD1. Germline lookup yields CDR1 MDHEN and CDR2 SYDVKM. The length of the CDR3 is 15 residues. Trimming cost V 5 bases and J 4 bases; bases outside gene matches: 6. CDR3 sequence: CASSKTGVLNEKLFF. The CDR3 DNA is TGTGCCAGCAGTAAGACAGGGGTCCTTAATGAAAAACTGTTTTTT. Drawing the rest from reference TRBV28 and TRBJ1-4, the complete variable domain is DVKVTQSSRYLVKRTGEKVFLECVQDMDHENMFWYRQDPGLGLRLIYFSYDVKMKEKGDIPEGYSVSREKKERFSLILESASTNQTSMYLCASSKTGVLNEKLFFGSGTQLSVL.

Only one count was recorded for this clone. The chain couples TRBV2 to TRBJ1-1; D gene ambiguous. The V gene lost 4 bases and the J gene lost 0 bases, with 9 bases spanning the gap. The CDR3 spans 14 residues. The germline V gene has CDR1 SNHLY and CDR2 FYNNEI. In DNA, the CDR3 is TGTGCCAGCAGTGGCCTGACGGTGAACACTGAAGCTTTCTTT. It translates to CASSGLTVNTEAFF.

The chain is built from TRBV7-9 and TRBJ1-2, with 7 bases lining up with TRBD1. The junction had 15 bases not matched to a gene; V was cut back by 2 bases and J by 9 bases. The CDR3 length is 16 residues. Germline CDR1 is SEHNR and CDR2 is FQNEAQ (reference sequence). For the CDR3, the DNA is TGTGCCAGCAGCTTAAACGGACAGGCCGGGGTACAGAGCTACACCTTC. As protein: CASSLNGQAGVQSYTF.

The chain recombines TRBV11-3 with TRBJ1-6; weak D call: TRBD1 (6 bases). This CDR3 is 17 amino acids long. Germline V gene sequence: CDR1 SGHNT, CDR2 YENEEA. V dropped 2 bases and J dropped 7 bases, with 18 bases sitting between them. CDR3 in DNA: TGTGCCAGCAGCTTAAGTGGGTTGGGGGCCCAAAATTCACCCCTCCACTTT. It translates to CASSLSGLGAQNSPLHF.

The chain joins TRBV18 to TRBJ1-4, with 10 bases fitting TRBD1. Germline V gives CDR1 KGHSH, CDR2 LQKENI. The CDR3 extends over 18 amino acids. V was clipped by 5 bases and J by 0 bases; unmatched bases: 9. CDR3 amino acids: CASSSIPGQGATNEKLFF. The CDR3 bases are TGTGCCAGCTCATCCATCCCCGGACAGGGGGCAACTAATGAAAAACTGTTTTTT.

The chain joins TRBV4-3 to TRBJ2-5, with TRBD2 matching 7 bases. Germline CDR1 LGHNA, CDR2 YSLEER. Germline trimming cut 8 bases from V and 5 bases from J; bases unmatched to any gene: 11. CDR3 length: 14 amino acids. CDR3 sequence reads: CASPTGGSGETQYF. CDR3 DNA sequence: TGCGCCAGCCCCACTGGCGGGAGTGGGGAGACCCAGTACTTC.

This chain uses TRBV18 with TRBJ2-4, with 11 positions matching TRBD2. The CDR3 is 14 amino acids. The ends lost 6 bases at V and 7 bases at J; junction bases unmatched: 5. The germline V gene encodes CDR1 KGHSH and CDR2 LQKENI. CDR3 DNA sequence: TGTGCCAGCTCCCAGATAGCGGGAGGGAACATTCAGTACTTC. This encodes CASSQIAGGNIQYF.

V gene TRBV27 combines with J gene TRBJ1-6; the D gene is possibly TRBD1 (5 bases). With 6 bases removed from V and 6 bases from J, the gap between germline ends came to 15 bases. Germline-derived CDR1 and CDR2 are MNHEY and SMNVEV (reference sequence). The CDR3 is 15 amino acids. The CDR3 reads CASRPGQLGNSPLHF. Here the CDR3 DNA reads TGTGCCAGCAGACCAGGGCAGTTAGGTAATTCACCCCTCCACTTT.

The CDR3 sequence is CASSPPSGGYEQYF. CDR3 in DNA: TGTGCCAGCAGTCCCCCTAGCGGGGGCTACGAGCAGTACTTC. The chain combines TRBV6-6 with TRBJ2-7; 10 bases match TRBD2. There are 14 residues in the CDR3. V was pared by 5 bases and J by 3 bases, with 4 bases of the junction left unmatched. The germline V gene has CDR1 MNHNY and CDR2 SVGAGI (reference sequence).

The rearrangement joins TRBV7-2 to TRBJ1-4; D is possibly TRBD1 (6 bases). This CDR3 is 16 amino acids long. Germline lookup yields CDR1 SGHTA and CDR2 FQGNSA. The germline V and J ends were trimmed by 5 bases and 0 bases, with 13 bases remaining between them. The DNA of the CDR3 is TGTGCCAGCAGCCCCCGACAGGTTGCAACTAATGAAAAACTGTTTTTT. Its translation: CASSPRQVATNEKLFF. The full variable domain, its missing parts supplied by reference TRBV7-2 and TRBJ1-4, is GAGVSQSPSNKVTEKGKDVELRCDPISGHTALYWYRQSLGQGLEFLIYFQGNSAPDKSGLPSDRFSAERTGGSVSTLTIQRTQQEDSAVYLCASSPRQVATNEKLFFGSGTQLSVL.

The V gene is TRBV20-1, the J gene TRBJ1-1; D call uncertain. Germline CDR1 DFQATT, CDR2 SNEGSKA (reference sequence). The V end was cut by 4 bases, the J end by 1 base, with 4 bases between. This CDR3 is built from 11 residues. CDR3 amino acids: CSATENTEAFF. CDR3 bases: TGCAGTGCTACGGAGAACACTGAAGCTTTCTTT.

The chain employs TRBV6-1 and TRBJ1-1, with no clear D. V shed 1 base and J shed 1 base, with 10 bases lying between them. The CDR3 runs to 15 residues. Germline V gives CDR1 MNHNS, CDR2 SASEGT. The CDR3 DNA follows: TGTGCCAGCAGTGAAGACGGGCAGTGGAACACTGAAGCTTTCTTT. Translating it yields CASSEDGQWNTEAFF.

CDR3 amino acids: CASSLEGGSDSPLHF. The CDR3 bases are TGTGCCAGCAGCTTAGAAGGGGGGTCGGATTCACCCCTCCACTTT. The genes are TRBV7-9 and TRBJ1-6, with D possibly TRBD1 on 6 matching bases. Germline CDR1 reads SEHNR; CDR2 reads FQNEAQ (reference sequence). This CDR3 region has 15 residues. Trimming pared 1 base from V and 8 bases from J, leaving 12 bases between.

The chain is built from TRBV4-1 and TRBJ1-5; no clear D gene. The CDR3 has 13 amino acids. V was cut by 4 bases and J by 9 bases, with 13 bases left in between. Germline V lookup: CDR1 MGHRA, CDR2 YSYEKL. The CDR3 region has the DNA TGCGCCAGCAGCCCCGACACGGGGAGGCCCCAGCATTTT. It codes for CASSPDTGRPQHF.

This chain connects TRBV20-1 to TRBJ1-1; D ambiguous. Per germline, CDR1 DFQATT and CDR2 SNEGSKA (reference sequence). The CDR3 has 11 residues. The V gene lost 3 bases and the J gene lost 7 bases, with 9 bases spanning the gap. CDR3 bases: TGCAGTGCTAGGATTCGGGATGAAGCTTTCTTT. Translated: CSARIRDEAFF.

J is TRBJ2-2 and V is TRBV7-9; weak D call: TRBD2 (5 bases). Germline V CDR1 and CDR2: SEHNR, FQNEAQ (reference sequence). Trimming removed 2 bases at V and 0 bases at J, with 10 bases between. The CDR3 has 16 amino acids. CDR3 residues: CASSLMRATNTGELFF. The CDR3 nucleotides are TGTGCCAGCAGCTTAATGCGGGCCACGAACACCGGGGAGCTGTTTTTT.

The gene calls are TRBV7-9 and TRBJ1-1; perhaps TRBD1 as D (5 bases). Trimming shortened V by 1 base and J by 3 bases, and 9 bases separated the two germline ends. The CDR3 consists of 14 residues. CDR1 and CDR2 (germline): SEHNR, FQNEAQ (reference sequence). The CDR3 sequence is CASSLEGTDTEAFF. The CDR3 DNA reads as TGTGCCAGCAGCTTAGAAGGGACGGACACTGAAGCTTTCTTT.

The chain links TRBV19 to TRBJ1-6; D is perhaps TRBD1 (5 bases). The CDR3 runs to 15 residues. V was pared by 2 bases and J by 4 bases, with 9 bases between. Germline V gives CDR1 LNHDA, CDR2 SQIVND (reference sequence). This CDR3 is CASSIQGRYNSPLHF. As DNA, the CDR3 is TGTGCCAGTAGTATACAGGGCCGGTATAATTCACCCCTCCACTTT.

CDR3 in DNA: TGCGCCAGCAGCCATGGGGGGAGCTCTGGAAACACCATATATTTT. Translated: CASSHGGSSGNTIYF. The chain is built from TRBV10-1 and TRBJ1-3; possible D gene TRBD1, 5 bases. The V and J ends lost 6 bases and 0 bases respectively, with 12 bases between them. The CDR3 totals 15 residues. Germline CDR1 WNHNN, CDR2 SYGVQD (reference sequence).

The chain uses TRBV9 and TRBJ2-3; D is possibly TRBD1 (7 bases). The CDR3 runs 15 residues. With 0 bases removed from V and 4 bases from J, the gap between germline ends came to 12 bases. The germline gives CDR1 SGDLS, CDR2 YYNGEE. The CDR3 coding sequence is TGTGCCAGCAGCGTAGGGGGCAGGGGGGCAGATACGCAGTATTTT. It is translated as CASSVGGRGADTQYF. The whole variable domain, remainder taken from reference TRBV9 and TRBJ2-3, is DSGVTQTPKHLITATGQRVTLRCSPRSGDLSVYWYQQSLDQGLQFLIQYYNGEERAKGNILERFSAQQFPDLHSELNLSSLELGDSALYFCASSVGGRGADTQYFGPGTRLTVL.

The J gene is TRBJ2-3, the V gene TRBV14, with D perhaps assigned TRBD1 or TRBD2 (6 bases each). V lost 9 bases and J 0 bases, leaving 10 bases between the germline ends. The CDR3 runs to 13 residues. CDR1 is SGHDN, CDR2 FVKESK, per germline. As DNA, the CDR3 is TGTGCCAGTGGGGGGCTTAGCACAGATACGCAGTATTTT. This gives the protein CASGGLSTDTQYF.

The chain is built from TRBV3-1 (or the pseudogene TRBV3-2) and TRBJ1-4; perhaps TRBD1 as D (5 bases). The germline V gene encodes CDR1 LGHDT and CDR2 YNNKEL (reference sequence). This CDR3 has 14 amino acids. V was pared by 0 bases and J by 4 bases, with 6 bases between. The CDR3 DNA is TGTGCCAGCAGCCAAGATGGGGGTAATGAAAAACTGTTTTTT. Translating gives CASSQDGGNEKLFF.

CDR3 nucleotide sequence: TGTGCCATCACCGGGGACAGGGAGAAAGGGCAGTACTTC. Amino acids: CAITGDREKGQYF. V usage is TRBV10-3 and J usage is TRBJ2-7; 9 bases fit TRBD1. V gave up 7 bases and J gave up 9 bases; unmatched junction bases: 10. CDR3 length: 13 amino acids. CDR1 is ENHRY, CDR2 SYGVKD, per germline.